This T cell receptor (beta chain) came from a study of T-cell reconstitution after alpha-beta-depleted transplantation in children. The CDR3 loop spans 19 amino acids. J lost 0 bases, V lost 4 bases, and 14 bases had no gene match. Germline V gene lookup returns CDR1 SGHRS and CDR2 YFSETQ. Many counts were recorded for this clonotype. The TCRbeta library was prepared with unique molecular identifiers. TCRdb recomputed calls from the PCR reads with MiXCR, one row per CDR3 protein. The top ten clones hold approximately 5% of a sample with about 830,000 distinct CDR3 sequences, approximately 15% of them seen once.

The sequence derives from a male patient aged 5 to 17 who had a stem cell transplant for acute lymphoblastic leukemia, so the T cells may come from the graft donor. The chain has TRBV5-1 and TRBJ2-2, with 8 bases identical to TRBD2. The sequenced sample was PBMCs, mostly from graft donor cells, obtained 360 days after TCRalphabeta/CD19-depleted stem cell transplant. The CDR3 is CASSPITWVAGSNTGELFF. The CDR3 DNA sequence: TGCGCCAGCAGCCCGATAACTTGGGTAGCGGGATCGAACACCGGGGAGCTGTTTTTT.